The rows below give T cell receptor beta chains drawn from one sample of a study of T cells after yellow fever vaccination. TCRdb used MiXCR to reprocess the 5' RACE reads, holding one entry per CDR3 protein. The table lists 360,000 or so distinct CDR3 sequences, approximately 10% of them singletons. Sequenced material: PBMCs, taken on the day of the first yellow fever vaccination. The origin of the receptors is a man younger than 35 who received the YFV17D yellow fever vaccine. The CDR3 runs from the conserved cysteine through the conserved F or W. The order of the fields is clone size, V gene, D gene, J gene, CDR3 protein, CDR3 DNA. D genes are given only for firm matches. Part of the rows lack a size; the others show once, few, many or a class for expanded clones.

>-|TRBV6-2/TRBV6-3|-|TRBJ2-7
CASRDYGEQYF
TGTGCCAGCAGGGACTACGGCGAGCAGTACTTC
>-|TRBV7-2|-|TRBJ1-4
CASSPLGGLTNEKLFF
TGTGCCAGCAGTCCATTGGGGGGCTTGACTAATGAAAAACTGTTTTTT
>many|TRBV10-3|TRBD1|TRBJ2-1
CAIRPGQGSNEQFF
TGTGCCATCAGGCCGGGACAGGGTAGCAATGAGCAGTTCTTC
>-|TRBV6-5|-|TRBJ1-3
CASSYGPRISGNTIYF
TGTGCCAGCAGTTACGGCCCGCGAATCTCTGGAAACACCATATATTTT
>few|TRBV25-1|-|TRBJ1-4
CASSEYATNEKLFF
TGTGCCAGCAGTGAATATGCAACTAATGAAAAACTGTTTTTT
>-|TRBV20-1|TRBD1|TRBJ1-6
CSASPPTGSNSPLHF
TGCAGTGCTAGCCCCCCGACAGGGAGTAATTCACCCCTCCACTTT
>few|TRBV9|TRBD2|TRBJ2-5
CASSGGGLGLETQYF
TGTGCCAGCAGTGGGGGAGGACTAGGCCTAGAGACCCAGTACTTC
>few|TRBV4-2|TRBD2|TRBJ2-5
CASSQEPGLAAETQYF
TGTGCCAGCAGCCAAGAACCTGGACTAGCGGCCGAGACCCAGTACTTC
>few|TRBV5-1|TRBD1|TRBJ2-2
CASTPRQGAGELFF
TGCGCCAGCACACCCAGACAGGGGGCCGGGGAGCTGTTTTTT
>-|TRBV3-1|-|TRBJ1-6
CASSQVRGDNSPLHF
TGTGCCAGCAGCCAAGTACGAGGGGATAATTCACCCCTCCACTTT
>few|TRBV7-9|TRBD2|TRBJ2-3
CASSLLAEITDTQYF
TGTGCCAGCAGCTTACTAGCGGAGATCACAGATACGCAGTATTTT
>-|TRBV20-1|TRBD1|TRBJ2-7
CSARPGDRGNEQYF
TGCAGTGCTCGGCCGGGGGACAGGGGAAACGAGCAGTACTTC
>few|TRBV7-2|TRBD1|TRBJ1-5
CASGLQGGQPQHF
TGTGCCAGCGGACTCCAGGGGGGTCAGCCCCAGCATTTT
>few|TRBV4-1|TRBD1|TRBJ1-1
CASSARDRGMNTEAFF
TGCGCCAGCAGCGCCCGGGACAGGGGGATGAACACTGAAGCTTTCTTT
>-|TRBV4-3|-|TRBJ1-1
CASSQEGAGGRGRRGEAFF
TGCGCCAGCAGCCAAGAAGGAGCCGGCGGAAGGGGTCGGAGAGGTGAAGCTTTCTTT
>-|TRBV7-2|-|TRBJ2-2
CASSPIQGYGELFF
TGTGCCAGCAGCCCGATACAGGGCTACGGGGAGCTGTTTTTT
>-|TRBV5-1|-|TRBJ1-2
CASSLGQEGDGYTF
TGCGCCAGCAGCTTGGGGCAGGAGGGGGATGGCTACACCTTC
>-|TRBV7-9|TRBD2|TRBJ2-1
CASSWGLADLHEQFF
TGTGCCAGCAGCTGGGGACTAGCGGACCTCCATGAGCAGTTCTTC
>few|TRBV7-2|TRBD1|TRBJ2-5
CASSAPDRAGETQYF
TGTGCCAGCAGCGCCCCGGACAGGGCGGGGGAGACCCAGTACTTC
>few|TRBV3-1|-|TRBJ2-1
CASSQDQGGSYNEQFF
TGTGCCAGCAGCCAAGATCAGGGGGGGTCCTACAATGAGCAGTTCTTC
>few|TRBV5-6|-|TRBJ2-3
CASSFVGSSTDTQYF
TGTGCCAGCAGCTTCGTCGGTTCTAGCACAGATACGCAGTATTTT
>many|TRBV11-2|TRBD2|TRBJ2-1
CASSFGLADYNEQFF
TGTGCCAGCAGCTTCGGACTAGCGGACTACAATGAGCAGTTCTTC
>few|TRBV5-1|TRBD2|TRBJ2-7
CASSSPPGGGDYEQYF
TGCGCCAGCAGCTCACCACCCGGGGGAGGGGACTACGAGCAGTACTTC
>few|TRBV7-9|TRBD1|TRBJ1-4
CASSFTGQGPTNEKLFF
TGTGCCAGCAGCTTCACAGGACAGGGGCCGACTAATGAAAAACTGTTTTTT
>few|TRBV4-3|TRBD1|TRBJ1-1
CASSQDTGGRTEAFF
TGCGCCAGCAGCCAAGATACAGGGGGTAGGACTGAAGCTTTCTTT
>few|TRBV12-3/TRBV12-4|-|TRBJ2-2
CASSLQTGGTGELFF
TGTGCCAGCAGTTTACAGACCGGGGGCACCGGGGAGCTGTTTTTT
>-|TRBV5-6|TRBD1|TRBJ2-5
CASGQGIKTQYF
TGTGCCAGCGGACAGGGGATAAAGACCCAGTACTTC
>-|TRBV19|-|TRBJ2-1
CASSETGHYSYNEQFF
TGTGCCAGTAGCGAGACAGGCCACTACTCCTACAATGAGCAGTTCTTC
>-|TRBV9|-|TRBJ1-1
CASSVGMEYTGAFF
TGTGCCAGCAGCGTAGGGATGGAGTACACTGGAGCTTTCTTT
>-|TRBV7-6|-|TRBJ1-2
CASSSLDSYGHGYTF
TGTGCCAGCAGCTCCTTGGACAGTTATGGCCATGGCTACACCTTC
>-|TRBV4-3|TRBD1|TRBJ2-7
CASSQDFGTGMTYEQYF
TGCGCCAGCAGCCAAGATTTTGGGACAGGGATGACCTACGAGCAGTACTTC
>many|TRBV4-1|-|TRBJ2-1
CASSQGVGGDEQFF
TGCGCCAGCAGCCAAGGAGTAGGGGGAGATGAGCAGTTCTTC
>-|TRBV15|TRBD1|TRBJ2-7
CATSRDSTGAYEQYF
TGTGCCACCAGCAGAGATTCAACAGGGGCCTACGAGCAGTACTTC
>-|TRBV5-1|-|TRBJ2-7
CASRTGHLYEQYF
TGCGCCAGCCGAACGGGACACCTCTACGAGCAGTACTTC
>-|TRBV12-3/TRBV12-4|TRBD2|TRBJ2-3
CASSFMSGGADTQYF
TGTGCCAGCAGTTTTATGAGTGGGGGGGCAGATACGCAGTATTTT
>-|TRBV25-1|TRBD1|TRBJ1-2
CASSVGQGARGYTF
TGTGCCAGCAGTGTGGGACAGGGGGCGAGGGGCTACACCTTC
>few|TRBV9|-|TRBJ2-5
CASSVANRVKETQYF
TGTGCCAGCAGCGTAGCGAATAGGGTCAAAGAGACCCAGTACTTC
>-|TRBV28|-|TRBJ2-3
CASSSWTDTQYF
TGTGCCAGCAGTTCGTGGACAGATACGCAGTATTTT
>many|TRBV4-3|-|TRBJ2-6
CASSQETGSGANVLTF
TGCGCCAGCAGCCAAGAGACAGGCTCTGGGGCCAACGTCCTGACTTTC
>many|TRBV4-3|-|TRBJ2-7
CASSQDSSLSYEQYF
TGCGCCAGCAGCCAAGACTCTTCCCTCAGCTACGAGCAGTACTTC
>few|TRBV20-1|TRBD1|TRBJ1-5
CSAQTGSQPQHF
TGCAGTGCCCAGACAGGGAGTCAGCCCCAGCATTTT
>few|TRBV5-1|TRBD1|TRBJ2-5
CASSFRDRETQYF
TGTGCCAGCAGCTTCCGGGACAGAGAGACCCAGTACTTC
>-|TRBV4-2|TRBD1|TRBJ2-3
CASSQDGPTGGSDTQYF
TGTGCCAGCAGCCAAGATGGTCCTACAGGGGGCTCAGATACGCAGTATTTT
>-|TRBV6-5|-|TRBJ1-1
CSSRYRETNTEAFF
TGTTCCAGCCGGTACAGGGAAACCAACACTGAAGCTTTCTTT
>-|TRBV10-3|-|TRBJ2-2
CAISEVFPGELFF
TGTGCCATCAGTGAGGTGTTCCCCGGGGAGCTGTTTTTT
>-|TRBV5-1|-|TRBJ1-6
CASSLLRGNYNSPLHF
TGCGCCAGCAGCTTGCTAAGGGGAAATTATAATTCACCCCTCCACTTT
>-|TRBV7-9|-|TRBJ2-3
CASSLAVGEDTQYF
TGTGCCAGCAGCTTAGCCGTCGGGGAAGATACGCAGTATTTT
>many|TRBV4-1|-|TRBJ2-7
CASSQAASGLAYEQYF
TGCGCCAGCAGCCAAGCGGCGAGCGGGTTAGCCTACGAGCAGTACTTC
>few|TRBV7-2|-|TRBJ1-5
CASSLVQDQPQHF
TGTGCCAGCAGCTTAGTTCAAGATCAGCCCCAGCATTTT
>-|TRBV11-3|TRBD2|TRBJ2-3
CASSRGLAADTQYF
TGTGCCAGCAGCCGTGGACTAGCGGCAGATACGCAGTATTTT
>-|TRBV7-2|TRBD1|TRBJ2-2
CASSLRRTGQPGELFF
TGTGCCAGCAGCTTACGTAGGACAGGGCAACCCGGGGAGCTGTTTTTT
>-|TRBV5-1|TRBD2|TRBJ2-7
CASSQLTSAEQYF
TGCGCCAGCAGCCAGCTGACTAGCGCCGAGCAGTACTTC
>-|TRBV28|TRBD1|TRBJ2-6
CASRTGSAGANVLTF
TGTGCCAGCAGGACAGGGTCCGCTGGGGCCAACGTCCTGACTTTC
>few|TRBV7-3|TRBD2|TRBJ2-1
CASSLTGTSGGDGEQFF
TGTGCCAGCAGCTTAACTGGGACTAGCGGGGGGGATGGTGAGCAGTTCTTC
>few|TRBV21-1|-|TRBJ1-1
CASSKGGTRNTEAFF
TGTGCCAGCAGCAAGGGAGGGACTCGGAACACTGAAGCTTTCTTT
>few|TRBV28|-|TRBJ2-5
CASLSWAGKETQYF
TGTGCCAGCCTCTCATGGGCGGGTAAAGAGACCCAGTACTTC
>-|TRBV7-6|-|TRBJ1-3
CASSQSGPAGNTIYF
TGTGCCAGCAGCCAATCGGGGCCGGCTGGAAACACCATATATTTT